In its sample, the clone carrying this T cell receptor beta chain was seen many times. Its antigen is undetermined. This sample is part of a study of tumor and adjacent non-tumor tissue in lung cancer. The wider study: The patients, around 9 men and four to six women, were roughly 30 to 80 with stage I to III disease.

Losses at the gene ends were 1 base for V and 2 bases for J; bases not matched to a gene: 14. The germline gives CDR1 SQVTM, CDR2 ANQGSEA. The CDR3 sequence is 18 residues long. Three rounds of nested PCR, following a modified ARM-PCR protocol, produced the TCRbeta library. TCRdb re-called the multiplex PCR reads through MiXCR, storing one row per CDR3 protein. The sample has about 93,000 distinct CDR3 sequences, approximately 65% seen once. This sample's RNA came from whole unsorted tissue. Study-wide points: In normal lung, the top 100 clones were significantly more dominant than in tumor. Shorter survival was associated with higher TCR diversity in tumors.

This sequence originates from a man in his 60s with non-small cell lung cancer. The chain employs TRBV29-1 and TRBJ2-7, with TRBD1 identical over 10 bases. Sequencing was performed on lung tumor tissue. The CDR3: CSVEGWVEGDRGPYEQYF. The CDR3 DNA is TGCAGCGTTGAAGGTTGGGTAGAGGGGGACAGGGGCCCCTACGAGCAGTACTTC.